This T cell receptor beta chain was identified during a study of T cells in narcolepsy (dated by TCRdb to the late 2010s). Regarding the complete study: Patients with narcolepsy type 1 or type 2 (NT1, NT2) were enrolled in the study together with healthy control donors. Autoreactive T cells targeting hypocretin neuron self-antigens (hypocretin, TRIB2) were sought in narcolepsy patients, and TCR Vbeta sequencing was used to track clonotypes in blood and CSF. Broad study findings and their caveats: According to the report, autoreactive clonotypes were detected serially in the blood of the same patients and of different patients, but not in healthy controls. Numbers of sequenced blood memory CD4+ clonotypes were comparable, averaging approximately 40,000 in patients and under 35,000 in controls. No sequences matching autoreactive T cell clones were contained in some blood memory CD4+ repertoires from patients and controls. HCRT-specific and TRIB2-specific autoreactive clonotypes were highlighted in plots that compared CD4+ T cell clonotypes in CSF versus blood from the same patient.

Memory CD4+ T cells were sorted ex vivo from peripheral blood of narcolepsy patients and healthy controls for TCR Vbeta sequencing. To prepare the library, the immunoSEQ multiplex PCR assay was applied. Held by TCRdb, this immuneACCESS table contains in-frame sequences only and omits some clones. Under half of the omission traces to an unresolved V gene where checked; the cause of the rest is unknown. The sample profile shows roughly 25,000 clones; 85% of them were found once. Clones ranked in the top ten supply about 10% of the sample. A word on this clone: What this receptor recognizes is not known. The germline gene is not matched at one end of the junction; a read error may be the cause.

Sequenced: memory (CD45RA-) CD4+ T cells from blood. Reading the label with the study, this specimen's cell subset or site is: memory T cells sorted ex vivo from peripheral blood. The TCR sequence derives from a human donor in good health.

The sequenced DNA is TGTGCTAGCAGCTTAGTTCCGGGCGGGCAAGAGACCCAGTACTTC. Its protein reads: CASSLVPGGQETQYF. The chain was built from TRBV7-7 and TRBJ2-5; the best D guess is TRBD2, with 5 bases matching. The germline V gene (reference sequence) supplies CDR1 SSHAT and CDR2 FNYEAQ. Inclusive of the bounding cysteine and phenylalanine, the CDR3 is 15 residues long. CDR3 DNA is the only sequence kept; it has 45 bases, read in frame from the first base.